Presented here are 4 T cell receptor beta chains from one specimen sequenced in a study of T-cell reconstitution after alpha-beta-depleted transplantation in children. The TCRbeta library incorporated unique molecular identifiers. TCRdb re-derived calls from the PCR reads in MiXCR, one entry per CDR3 protein. There are hundreds of thousands of distinct CDR3 sequences in the sample; over 10% occur only once, and 0.79% lies in the top ten. Sample: PBMCs, taken before TCRalphabeta/CD19-depleted stem cell transplant. These receptors were collected from a girl aged 2 to 9 with congenital amegakaryocytic thrombocytopenia, due to receive a stem cell transplant.

This clonotype was observed at least ten times. The CDR3 DNA reads as TGCGCCAGCACAAGGGCAGAACACTACAATGAGCAGTTCTTC. This translates into CASTRAEHYNEQFF. The V and J genes are TRBV5-1 and TRBJ2-1; D gene unclear. The CDR3 loop spans 14 amino acids. Germline-derived CDR1 and CDR2 are SGHRS and YFSETQ. Between the trimmed V and J ends, which lost 6 bases and 3 bases, there was a span of 13 bases.

V and J are TRBV7-9 and TRBJ1-2; 9 positions agree with TRBD1. There are 14 residues in the CDR3. Trimming at V came to 5 bases and at J to 7 bases, leaving 8 bases not matched to a gene. Germline CDR1 and CDR2: SEHNR and FQNEAQ (reference sequence). CDR3 residues: CASSPGTGPAGYTF. In DNA form, the CDR3 reads TGTGCCAGCAGCCCCGGGACAGGGCCCGCTGGCTACACCTTC.

This clonotype was found many times. The chain combines TRBV29-1 with TRBJ1-2, with D possibly being TRBD1 (5 bases). The CDR3 sequence is 11 residues long. V was clipped by 4 bases and J by 3 bases, with 6 bases between them. Germline V gives CDR1 SQVTM, CDR2 ANQGSEA. The CDR3 coding sequence is TGCAGCGTTGGGGACTACTATGGCTACACCTTC. As protein: CSVGDYYGYTF.

This clonotype came up many times. CDR3 nucleotides: TGCAGTGCTAGTCTAGCGGGTAGCACAGATACGCAGTATTTT. Residues: CSASLAGSTDTQYF. The rearrangement uses TRBV20-1 and TRBJ2-3; 8 bases fit TRBD2. This CDR3 has 14 amino acids. V gave up 3 bases and J gave up 0 bases; unmatched junction bases: 2. Germline V gene data show CDR1 as DFQATT and CDR2 as SNEGSKA (reference sequence).